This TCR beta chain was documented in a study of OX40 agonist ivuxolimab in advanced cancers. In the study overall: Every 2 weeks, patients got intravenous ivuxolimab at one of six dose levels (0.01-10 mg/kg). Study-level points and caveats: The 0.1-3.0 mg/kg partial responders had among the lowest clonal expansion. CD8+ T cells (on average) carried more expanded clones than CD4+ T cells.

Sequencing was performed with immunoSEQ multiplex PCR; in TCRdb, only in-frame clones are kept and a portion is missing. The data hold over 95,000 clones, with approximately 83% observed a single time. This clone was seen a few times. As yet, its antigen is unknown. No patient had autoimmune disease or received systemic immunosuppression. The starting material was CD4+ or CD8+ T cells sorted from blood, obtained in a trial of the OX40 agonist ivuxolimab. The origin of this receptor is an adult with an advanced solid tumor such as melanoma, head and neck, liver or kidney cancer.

The CDR3 loop reads CAWMLRTEAFF. The CDR3 DNA reads TGTGCCTGGATGCTGAGGACTGAAGCTTTCTTT. The chain couples TRBV30 to TRBJ1-1; D is unresolved. Per germline, CDR1 GTSNPN and CDR2 SVGIG (reference sequence). V was clipped by 4 bases and J by 5 bases, with 8 bases between them. This CDR3 has 11 residues.